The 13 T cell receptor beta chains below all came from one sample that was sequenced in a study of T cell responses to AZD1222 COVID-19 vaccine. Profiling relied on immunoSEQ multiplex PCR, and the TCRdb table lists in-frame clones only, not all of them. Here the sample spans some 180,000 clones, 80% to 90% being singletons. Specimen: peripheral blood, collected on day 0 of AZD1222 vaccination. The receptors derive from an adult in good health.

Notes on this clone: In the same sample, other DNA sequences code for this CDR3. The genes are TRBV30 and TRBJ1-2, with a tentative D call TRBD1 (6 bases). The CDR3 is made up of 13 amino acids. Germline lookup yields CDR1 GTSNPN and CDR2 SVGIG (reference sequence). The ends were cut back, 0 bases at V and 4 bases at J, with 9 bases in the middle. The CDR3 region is CAWSVQGSYGYTF. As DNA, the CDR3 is TGTGCCTGGAGTGTACAGGGCAGCTATGGCTACACCTTC. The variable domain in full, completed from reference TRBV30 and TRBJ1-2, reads SQTIHQWPATLVQPVGSPLSLECTVEGTSNPNLYWYRQAAGRGLQLLFYSVGIGQISSEVPQNLSASRPQDRQFILSSKKLLLSDSGFYLCAWSVQGSYGYTFGSGTRLTVV.

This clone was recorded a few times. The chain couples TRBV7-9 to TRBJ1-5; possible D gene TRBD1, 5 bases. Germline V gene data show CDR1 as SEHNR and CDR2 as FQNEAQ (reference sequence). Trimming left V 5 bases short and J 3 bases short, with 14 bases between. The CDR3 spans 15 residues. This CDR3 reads CASSKIDRPNQPQHF. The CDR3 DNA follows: TGTGCCAGCAGCAAAATTGACAGACCCAATCAGCCCCAGCATTTT.

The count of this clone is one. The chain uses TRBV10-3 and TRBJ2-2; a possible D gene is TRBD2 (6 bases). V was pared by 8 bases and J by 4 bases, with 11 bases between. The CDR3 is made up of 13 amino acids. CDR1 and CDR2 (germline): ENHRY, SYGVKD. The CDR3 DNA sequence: TGTGCCATCGGCAGGGACTTCACCGGGGAGCTGTTTTTT. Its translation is CAIGRDFTGELFF.

CDR3 DNA: TGTGCCAGCAGTCTTACAGCTAACTATGGCTACACCTTC. Translating gives CASSLTANYGYTF. The chain uses TRBV28 and TRBJ1-2; D remains unclear. Looked up from germline, CDR1 is MDHEN and CDR2 is SYDVKM. This CDR3 region has 13 residues. V was pared by 5 bases and J by 0 bases, with 7 bases between.

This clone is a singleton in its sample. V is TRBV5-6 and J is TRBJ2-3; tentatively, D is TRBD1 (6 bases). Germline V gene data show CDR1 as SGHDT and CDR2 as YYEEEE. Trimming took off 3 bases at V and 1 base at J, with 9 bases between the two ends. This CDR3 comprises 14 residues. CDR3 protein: CASSWDTRTDTQYF. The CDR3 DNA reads TGTGCCAGCAGCTGGGACACCCGCACAGATACGCAGTATTTT.

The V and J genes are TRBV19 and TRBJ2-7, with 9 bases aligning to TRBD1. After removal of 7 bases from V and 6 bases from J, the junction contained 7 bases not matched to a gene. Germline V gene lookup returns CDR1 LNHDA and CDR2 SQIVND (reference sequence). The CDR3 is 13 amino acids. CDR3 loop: CASNQQGAREQYF. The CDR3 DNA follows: TGTGCCAGTAATCAACAGGGGGCCCGCGAGCAGTACTTC.

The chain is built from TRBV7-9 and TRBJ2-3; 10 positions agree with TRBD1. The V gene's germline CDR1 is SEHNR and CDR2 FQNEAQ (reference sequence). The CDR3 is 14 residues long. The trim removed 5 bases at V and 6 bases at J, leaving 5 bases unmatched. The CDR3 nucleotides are TGTGCCAGCAGCCGACGACAGGGGGCGGATACGCAGTATTTT. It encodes CASSRRQGADTQYF.

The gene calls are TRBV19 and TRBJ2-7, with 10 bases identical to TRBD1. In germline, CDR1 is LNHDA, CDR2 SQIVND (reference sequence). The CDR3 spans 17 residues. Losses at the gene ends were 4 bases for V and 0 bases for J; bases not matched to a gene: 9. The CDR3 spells CASSTRRDRGPSYEQYF. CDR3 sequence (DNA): TGTGCCAGTAGTACTCGCCGGGACAGGGGACCCTCCTACGAGCAGTACTTC.

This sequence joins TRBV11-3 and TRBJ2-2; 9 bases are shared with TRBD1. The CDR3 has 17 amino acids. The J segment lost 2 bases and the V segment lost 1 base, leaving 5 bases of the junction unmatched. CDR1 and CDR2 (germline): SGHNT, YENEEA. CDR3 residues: CASSLALDRGNTGELFF. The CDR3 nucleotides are TGTGCCAGCAGCTTAGCCCTGGACAGGGGTAACACCGGGGAGCTGTTTTTT.

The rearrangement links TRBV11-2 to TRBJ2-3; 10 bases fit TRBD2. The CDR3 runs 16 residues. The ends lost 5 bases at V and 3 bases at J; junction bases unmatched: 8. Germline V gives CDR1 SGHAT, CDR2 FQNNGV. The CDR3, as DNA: TGTGCCAGCAGCACCGAAAGCGGGAGGGCGACAGATACGCAGTATTTT. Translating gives CASSTESGRATDTQYF.

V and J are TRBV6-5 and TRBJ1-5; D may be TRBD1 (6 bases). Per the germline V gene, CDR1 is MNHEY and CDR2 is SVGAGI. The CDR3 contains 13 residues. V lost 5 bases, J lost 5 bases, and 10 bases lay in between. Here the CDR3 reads CASSLRGYQPQHF. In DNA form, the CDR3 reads TGTGCCAGCAGTCTGAGGGGGTATCAGCCCCAGCATTTT.

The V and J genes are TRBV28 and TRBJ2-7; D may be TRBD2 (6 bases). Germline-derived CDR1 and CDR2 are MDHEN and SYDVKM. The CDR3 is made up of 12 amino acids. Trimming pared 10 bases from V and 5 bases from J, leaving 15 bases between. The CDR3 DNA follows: TGTGCCACCTTAGGCGGGGCCCACGAGCAGTACTTC. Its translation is CATLGGAHEQYF.

CDR3 region: CASSLFAGGEKLFF. CDR3 nucleotide sequence: TGTGCCAGCAGCTTATTTGCAGGGGGTGAAAAACTGTTTTTT. This chain connects TRBV7-9 to TRBJ1-4; 7 bases fit TRBD1. Germline values: CDR1 SEHNR, CDR2 FQNEAQ (reference sequence). J was trimmed by 7 bases and V by 2 bases; bases with no gene match: 4. The length of the CDR3 is 14 residues.